The 9 T cell receptor beta chains below come from one sample, sequenced in a study of T cell responses to AZD1222 COVID-19 vaccine. The protocol was immunoSEQ multiplex PCR, while the TCRdb copy is restricted to in-frame clones and leaves out a portion. The data contain around 110,000 clones, 70% to 90% of them singletons. Sequencing was performed on peripheral blood, taken 28 days after the second AZD1222 dose. Receptor source: an adult who received the AZD1222 COVID-19 vaccine.

V usage is TRBV6-5 and J usage is TRBJ2-7; D unresolved. Trimming pared 4 bases from V and 0 bases from J, leaving 13 bases between. Per germline, CDR1 MNHEY and CDR2 SVGAGI. This CDR3 contains 15 residues. In DNA form, the CDR3 reads TGTGCCAGCAGTTTTAGTCAGGAACTCTCCTACGAGCAGTACTTC. Translating it yields CASSFSQELSYEQYF.

This chain links TRBV12-5 with TRBJ2-7; D possibly corresponds to TRBD1 (6 bases). This CDR3 is 18 amino acids long. V lost 3 bases and J lost 2, with 23 bases in between. Germline V gives CDR1 LGHNT, CDR2 FRNRAP. CDR3 sequence reads: CASGFTTTSTQGPYEQYF. In nucleotides, the CDR3 is TGTGCTAGTGGTTTCACCACTACATCAACACAGGGACCCTACGAGCAGTACTTC.

The V and J genes are TRBV4-1 and TRBJ2-1; D call uncertain. Germline assignment: CDR1 MGHRA and CDR2 YSYEKL. The CDR3 is 15 residues long. Trimming took off 8 bases at V and 0 bases at J, with 14 bases between the two ends. Written as DNA, the CDR3 is TGCGCCAGCCTTCCCACAGCCAGCTCCTACAATGAGCAGTTCTTC. Protein sequence: CASLPTASSYNEQFF.

The rearrangement uses TRBV24-1 and TRBJ1-5; 9 nucleotides agree with TRBD1. Per the germline V gene, CDR1 is KGHDR and CDR2 is SFDVKD. Unmatched junction bases numbered 9, after V lost 4 bases and J lost 0 bases. The CDR3 is made up of 18 amino acids. CDR3 region: CATSERTGDFYSNQPQHF. DNA for the CDR3: TGTGCCACCAGTGAGAGGACAGGGGACTTTTATAGCAATCAGCCCCAGCATTTT.

The CDR3 protein is CASSPRSDNEQFF. The CDR3 bases are TGTGCCAGCTCACCGAGAAGCGACAATGAGCAGTTCTTC. The chain links TRBV18 to TRBJ2-1, with no clear D. Trimming shortened V by 3 bases and J by 5 bases, and 8 bases separated the two germline ends. This CDR3 is 13 amino acids long. Germline CDR1 KGHSH, CDR2 LQKENI.

This clone has just one count. This chain joins TRBV5-4 and TRBJ2-3; 9 nucleotides align to TRBD2. V shed 2 bases, J shed 6 bases, and the junction held 7 bases outside the gene matches. The CDR3 is made up of 15 amino acids. Germline V lookup: CDR1 SGHNT, CDR2 YYREEE (reference sequence). In DNA form, the CDR3 reads TGTGCCAGCAGCTTAAACCCCGGGACTAGCGATACGCAGTATTTT. It specifies CASSLNPGTSDTQYF.

The chain is built from TRBV30 and TRBJ2-1; D is possibly TRBD1 (6 bases). The germline gives CDR1 GTSNPN, CDR2 SVGIG (reference sequence). Trimming removed 2 bases from V and 14 bases from J, with 13 bases in between. CDR3 length: 11 residues. CDR3 loop: CAWSMNRDKFF. CDR3 nucleotide sequence: TGTGCCTGGAGTATGAACAGGGATAAGTTCTTC.

This chain links TRBV12-3 or TRBV12-4 with TRBJ1-1; D uncertain. V lost 2 bases to trimming and J lost 7 bases, with 11 bases between them. The CDR3 has 13 residues. The CDR3 nucleotides read TGTGCCAGCAGTTTACAAGGACTGGGTGAAGCTTTCTTT. Protein sequence: CASSLQGLGEAFF.

The chain couples TRBV13 to TRBJ2-7, with 13 positions matching TRBD2. Trimming at V came to 6 bases and at J to 6 bases, leaving 11 bases not matched to a gene. Per the germline V gene, CDR1 is PRHDT and CDR2 is FYEKMQ (reference sequence). The CDR3 totals 16 residues. The CDR3: CASSSLTSGGAAEQYF. Written as DNA, the CDR3 is TGTGCCAGCAGTTCACTCACTAGCGGGGGGGCCGCCGAGCAGTACTTC.